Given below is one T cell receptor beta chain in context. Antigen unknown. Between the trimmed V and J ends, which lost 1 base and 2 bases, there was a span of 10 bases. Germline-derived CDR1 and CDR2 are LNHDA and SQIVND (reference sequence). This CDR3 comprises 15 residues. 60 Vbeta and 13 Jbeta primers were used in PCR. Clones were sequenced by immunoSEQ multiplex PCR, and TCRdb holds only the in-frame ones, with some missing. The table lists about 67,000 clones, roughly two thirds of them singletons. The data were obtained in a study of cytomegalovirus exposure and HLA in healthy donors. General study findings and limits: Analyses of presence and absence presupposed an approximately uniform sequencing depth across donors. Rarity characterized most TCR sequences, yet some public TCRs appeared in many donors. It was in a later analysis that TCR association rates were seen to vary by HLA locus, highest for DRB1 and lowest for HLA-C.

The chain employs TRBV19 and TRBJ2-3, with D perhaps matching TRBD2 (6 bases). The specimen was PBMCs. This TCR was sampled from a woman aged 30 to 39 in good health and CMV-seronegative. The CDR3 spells CASSIGSGPTDTQYF. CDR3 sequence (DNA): TGTGCCAGTAGTATAGGTAGCGGACCCACAGATACGCAGTATTTT.